This T cell receptor beta chain is drawn from a study of human T cells and chemical hapten exposure. Overall study: Patients' scalps got diphenylcyclopropenone weekly throughout the approximately 24-week study. Among samples, TCR yields varied mainly because of small differences in pooled library volume.

Trimming pared 3 bases from V and 1 base from J, leaving 13 bases between. CDR3 length equals 16 residues. Germline values: CDR1 KGHSH, CDR2 LQKENI. Specified time point: patch test 1, 2 weeks after DPC sensitization. Treatment defined: therapeutic diphenylcyclopropenone sensitization with weekly scalp DPC. This clonotype has only a few counts. TCRdb reprocessed the RACE reads via MiXCR and lists one record per CDR3 protein. The sample comprises 350,000 or so distinct CDR3 sequences, 6% to 8.5% of which are singletons, and more than 7% rests with the top ten. Here the sequenced sample was whole blood, taken in connection with sensitization to the hapten diphenylcyclopropenone (DPC). This chain links TRBV18 with TRBJ2-1; D is uncertain. The receptor's source is a woman younger than 30 with alopecia areata. Some clones in this sample may be carry-over from other donors' samples. The CDR3, as DNA: TGTGCCAGCTCACCTCTATCCCGGAGTTCCTACAATGAGCAGTTCTTC. Translating it yields CASSPLSRSSYNEQFF.